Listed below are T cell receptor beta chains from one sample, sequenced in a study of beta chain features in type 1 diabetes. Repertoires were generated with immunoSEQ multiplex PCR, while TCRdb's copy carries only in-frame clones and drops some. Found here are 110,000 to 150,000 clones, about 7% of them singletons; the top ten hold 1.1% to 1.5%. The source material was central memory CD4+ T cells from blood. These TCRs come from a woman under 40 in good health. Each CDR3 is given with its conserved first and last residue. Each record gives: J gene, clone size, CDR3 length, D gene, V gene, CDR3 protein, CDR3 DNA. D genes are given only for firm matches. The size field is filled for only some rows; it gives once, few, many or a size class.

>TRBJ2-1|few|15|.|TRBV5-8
CASSYGLQTYNEQFF
TGTGCCAGCAGCTACGGACTCCAGACGTACAATGAGCAGTTCTTC
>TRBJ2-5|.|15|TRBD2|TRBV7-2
CASSLALAGGGYQYF
TGTGCCAGCAGCTTAGCCCTAGCGGGAGGGGGGTATCAGTACTTC
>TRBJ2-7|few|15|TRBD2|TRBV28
CASSGGTSGRYEQYF
TGTGCCAGCAGTGGGGGGACTAGCGGAAGATACGAGCAGTACTTC
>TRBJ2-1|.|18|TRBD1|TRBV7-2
CASSRARPGQGSHNEQFF
TGTGCCAGCAGCCGAGCCCGACCGGGACAGGGATCCCACAATGAGCAGTTCTTC
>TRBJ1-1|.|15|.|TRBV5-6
CASSVRSPLNTEAFF
TGTGCCAGCAGCGTGCGGAGCCCCTTGAACACTGAAGCTTTCTTT
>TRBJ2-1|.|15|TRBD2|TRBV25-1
CASSGPSRGVDEQFF
TGTGCCAGCAGTGGGCCCTCCCGGGGGGTCGATGAGCAGTTCTTC
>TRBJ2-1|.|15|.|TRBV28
CASTTKGHSYNEQFF
TGTGCCAGCACTACTAAGGGGCACTCCTACAATGAGCAGTTCTTC
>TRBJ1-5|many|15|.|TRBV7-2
CASSLDSQVGQPQHF
TGTGCCAGCAGCTTAGACTCACAGGTCGGTCAGCCCCAGCATTTT
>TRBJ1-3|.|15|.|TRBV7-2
CASSSRGPPGNTIYF
TGTGCCAGCAGCTCCAGGGGCCCGCCTGGAAACACCATATATTTT
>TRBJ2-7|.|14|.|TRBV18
CASSPPEVGYEQYF
TGTGCCAGCTCACCACCTGAGGTGGGCTACGAGCAGTACTTC
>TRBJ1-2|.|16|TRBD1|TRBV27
CASTPGGQGVFSGYTF
TGTGCCAGCACCCCTGGAGGCCAGGGGGTCTTTTCTGGCTACACCTTC
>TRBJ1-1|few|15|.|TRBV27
CASSPTGLMNTEAFF
TGTGCCAGCAGTCCAACAGGGCTGATGAACACTGAAGCTTTCTTT
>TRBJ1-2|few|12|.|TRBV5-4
CASSGISGGYTF
TGTGCCAGCAGCGGTATCTCCGGTGGCTACACCTTC
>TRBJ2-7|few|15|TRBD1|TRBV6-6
CASRRGPTGDYEQYF
TGTGCCAGCAGAAGGGGGCCGACAGGGGACTACGAGCAGTACTTC
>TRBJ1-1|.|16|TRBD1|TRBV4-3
CASSQLSGQGNTEAFF
TGCGCCAGCAGCCAATTATCTGGACAGGGGAACACTGAAGCTTTCTTT
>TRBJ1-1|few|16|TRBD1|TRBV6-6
CASSKRDRGPGTEAFF
TGTGCCAGCAGTAAGAGGGACAGGGGGCCTGGCACTGAAGCTTTCTTT
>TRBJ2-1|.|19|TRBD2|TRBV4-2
CASSQAGGLSQSSYNEQFF
TGTGCCAGCAGCCAAGCGGGAGGGCTAAGTCAGAGCTCCTACAATGAGCAGTTCTTC